One sample yielded the 26 T cell receptor beta chains listed below, sequenced in a study of T cells in Graves' hyperthyroidism and ophthalmopathy. From RNA transcripts, TCR beta CDR3 regions were amplified. TCR CDR3 underwent first-round RT-PCR with the HTBI primer set. TCRdb fed the multiplex PCR reads into MiXCR, producing one record per CDR3 protein. The data hold about 210,000 distinct CDR3 sequences, with approximately 17% observed a single time. Sequenced sample: blood. Receptors originate from a man in his forties or fifties with Graves' hyperthyroidism.

In its sample, this clonotype was seen a few times. V gene TRBV9 combines with J gene TRBJ1-2; D may be TRBD1 (6 bases). This CDR3 has 15 amino acids. With 4 bases removed from V and 8 bases from J, the gap between germline ends came to 21 bases. Per the germline V gene, CDR1 is SGDLS and CDR2 is YYNGEE. This chain's CDR3 is CASSPQQGIGEGYTF. CDR3 DNA: TGTGCCAGCAGCCCCCAACAGGGAATCGGGGAGGGCTACACCTTC.

This clonotype occurred many times. The CDR3 sequence: CASSPTGAEKLFF. CDR3 nucleotides: TGTGCCAGCTCCCCAACCGGGGCCGAAAAACTGTTTTTT. The chain recombines TRBV18 with TRBJ1-4; maybe TRBD1 (5 bases). This CDR3 has 13 amino acids. Germline-derived CDR1 and CDR2 are KGHSH and LQKENI. Trimming took 6 bases from V and 8 from J, leaving 13 bases between them. The entire variable domain, with the rest obtained from reference TRBV18 and TRBJ1-4, is as follows: NAGVMQNPRHLVRRRGQEARLRCSPMKGHSHVYWYRQLPEEGLKFMVYLQKENIIDESGMPKERFSAEFPKEGPSILRIQQVVRGDSAAYFCASSPTGAEKLFFGSGTQLSVL.

This clonotype was detected ten times or more. The chain links TRBV24-1 to TRBJ1-5; D is unresolved. V gave up 0 bases and J gave up 7 bases, with 18 bases separating them. From germline, CDR1 is KGHDR and CDR2 SFDVKD. The CDR3 spans 17 residues. DNA for the CDR3: TGTGCCACCAGTGATTTGATACACTCCGGGGAGCGCCAGCCCCAGCATTTT. Amino acids: CATSDLIHSGERQPQHF.

This clonotype has ten or more counts. The chain joins TRBV10-3 to TRBJ2-7; tentatively, D is TRBD1 (6 bases). The CDR3 sequence is 13 residues long. CDR1 and CDR2 from the germline V gene are ENHRY and SYGVKD. The V end lost 11 bases, the J end lost 1 base, and 15 bases lay between the germline ends. The CDR3 bases are TGTGCCTCGAGAAGGACAGAATCCTACGAGCAGTACTTC. It is translated as CASRRTESYEQYF.

This clonotype has at least ten counts. The rearrangement joins TRBV7-8 to TRBJ2-7; D is unclear. V was shortened by 3 bases and J by 0 bases, with 12 bases between the two germline ends. From germline, CDR1 is SGHVS and CDR2 FQNEAQ. The CDR3 sequence is 15 residues long. The CDR3 is CASSLRFMSSYEQYF. CDR3 coding DNA: TGTGCCAGCAGCTTGCGGTTTATGAGCTCCTACGAGCAGTACTTC.

This clonotype has just a few counts. The J gene is TRBJ2-7, the V gene TRBV3-1; 8 bases agree with TRBD1. The germline V gene encodes CDR1 LGHDT and CDR2 YNNKEL (reference sequence). The ends lost 4 bases at V and 0 bases at J; junction bases unmatched: 5. The CDR3 covers 15 residues. CDR3 nucleotide sequence: TGTGCCAGCAGCCCCAGGGGGACAGGCTCCTACGAGCAGTACTTC. Translation gives CASSPRGTGSYEQYF.

This chain connects TRBV19 to TRBJ1-1; D is possibly TRBD1 (5 bases). V lost 3 bases and J lost 5, with 37 bases in between. Germline V gene data show CDR1 as LNHDA and CDR2 as SQIVND (reference sequence). The CDR3 totals 22 residues. CDR3 in amino acids: CASSISTELQPREEWKRTEAFF. In DNA form, the CDR3 reads TGTGCCAGTAGTATCTCGACAGAGCTCCAACCCAGAGAGGAATGGAAGAGGACTGAAGCTTTCTTT.

This chain joins TRBV6-1 and TRBJ2-2; D unclear. The CDR3 has 13 amino acids. The V gene's germline CDR1 is MNHNS and CDR2 SASEGT. V lost 5 bases and J lost 8, with 12 bases in between. CDR3 DNA: TGTGCCAGCAGTAGTGGCCGGTTTGGGGAGCTGTTTTTT. Protein product: CASSSGRFGELFF.

The V and J genes are TRBV27 and TRBJ2-3; 7 bases line up with TRBD2. Germline lookup yields CDR1 MNHEY and CDR2 SMNVEV (reference sequence). The CDR3 covers 17 residues. V gave up 0 bases and J gave up 0 bases; unmatched junction bases: 6. CDR3 amino acids: CASSLSVGDYSTDTQYF. The CDR3 bases are TGTGCCAGCAGTTTATCGGTTGGGGACTACAGCACAGATACGCAGTATTTT.

The chain uses TRBV7-2 and TRBJ1-5, with D possibly TRBD1 on 5 matching bases. CDR1 is SGHTA, CDR2 FQGNSA, per germline. V lost 9 bases and J 4 bases, leaving 13 bases between the germline ends. The CDR3 runs 13 residues. CDR3 coding DNA: TGTGCCAGTAATACTGACAGAAATCAGCCCCAGCATTTT. Protein: CASNTDRNQPQHF.

This clonotype was detected only a few times. The V and J genes are TRBV6-1 and TRBJ2-2, with D unclear. Germline values: CDR1 MNHNS, CDR2 SASEGT. V was pared by 8 bases and J by 0 bases, with 7 bases between. The CDR3 is 13 residues long. CDR3 protein: CASSVPNTGELFF. As DNA, the CDR3 is TGTGCCAGCTCTGTACCGAACACCGGGGAGCTGTTTTTT.

The table lists this clonotype with a few counts. This chain connects TRBV29-1 to TRBJ1-4; a possible D gene is TRBD1 (5 bases). Germline CDR1 is SQVTM and CDR2 is ANQGSEA. The CDR3 is made up of 13 amino acids. The ends were cut back, 5 bases at V and 3 bases at J, with 10 bases in the middle. In DNA form, the CDR3 reads TGCAGCGTTATGACAGTCCCTAATGAAAAACTGTTTTTT. Residues: CSVMTVPNEKLFF.

The CDR3 protein is CASLGPLALSSYNEQFF. As DNA, the CDR3 is TGTGCCAGCCTTGGCCCTCTTGCCCTGAGCTCCTACAATGAGCAGTTCTTC. This chain connects TRBV2 to TRBJ2-1, with no clear D. V dropped 8 bases and J dropped 0 bases, with 20 bases sitting between them. The CDR3 runs 17 residues. Germline V gene sequence: CDR1 SNHLY, CDR2 FYNNEI.

The CDR3 DNA reads TGTGCCAGTTCAAAAACGTATGATACGCAGTATTTT. Amino acid sequence: CASSKTYDTQYF. V usage is TRBV14 and J usage is TRBJ2-3; D gene ambiguous. Germline CDR1 is SGHDN and CDR2 is FVKESK. The germline V and J ends were trimmed by 9 bases and 6 bases, with 13 bases remaining between them. This CDR3 spans 12 amino acids.

This clonotype came up many times. The chain is built from TRBV6-1 and TRBJ2-7, with D possibly being TRBD2 (6 bases). Per germline, CDR1 MNHNS and CDR2 SASEGT. This CDR3 has 11 residues. Trimming left V 3 bases short and J 8 bases short, with 8 bases between. CDR3 residues: CASSEGGQQYF. The CDR3 DNA follows: TGTGCCAGCAGTGAGGGGGGTCAGCAGTACTTC.

There are many counts of this clonotype. The chain has TRBV5-1 and TRBJ2-1; TRBD2 might be the D (7 bases). The germline V gene encodes CDR1 SGHRS and CDR2 YFSETQ. The CDR3 length is 13 residues. Trimming shortened V by 2 bases and J by 9 bases, and 12 bases separated the two germline ends. The CDR3: CASSFNGGREQFF. Here the CDR3 DNA reads TGCGCCAGCAGCTTTAACGGGGGGCGTGAGCAGTTCTTC.

The rearrangement joins TRBV2 to TRBJ2-2, with D possibly TRBD1 on 5 matching bases. This CDR3 comprises 15 residues. Trimming took 4 bases from V and 6 from J, leaving 15 bases between them. Germline assignment: CDR1 SNHLY and CDR2 FYNNEI. The CDR3 protein is CASSVEGVGSGELFF. The CDR3 DNA is TGTGCCAGCAGTGTCGAAGGGGTAGGATCCGGGGAGCTGTTTTTT.

This clonotype occurred many times. This chain joins TRBV11-2 and TRBJ1-1, with TRBD1 matching over 9 bases. The CDR3 is made up of 17 amino acids. Germline CDR1 SGHAT, CDR2 FQNNGV. V trimming: 0 bases; J trimming: 4 bases; junction bases outside the gene matches: 9. The chain's CDR3 is CASSLDPTGGGTTEAFF. The CDR3 DNA reads as TGTGCCAGCAGCTTAGACCCTACAGGGGGCGGTACCACTGAAGCTTTCTTT.

This clonotype showed up many times. The chain uses TRBV27 and TRBJ2-1; the match to TRBD2 covers 9 bases. This CDR3 has 18 amino acids. Germline-derived CDR1 and CDR2 are MNHEY and SMNVEV (reference sequence). With 5 bases clipped from V and 6 bases from J, the junction kept 17 bases outside the gene matches. CDR3 sequence: CASSTYPRVAGESNEQFF. The CDR3 DNA sequence: TGTGCCAGCAGTACCTACCCCAGGGTAGCGGGAGAGAGCAATGAGCAGTTCTTC.

In its sample, this clonotype was seen many times. CDR3 nucleotide sequence: TGTGCCAGCAGTTATACAGGAAAATCTGGGGCCAACGTCCTGACTTTC. Translation: CASSYTGKSGANVLTF. V gene TRBV6-1 combines with J gene TRBJ2-6, with D possibly TRBD1 on 5 matching bases. Trimming took off 5 bases at V and 1 base at J, with 12 bases between the two ends. The CDR3 contains 16 residues. The germline gives CDR1 MNHNS, CDR2 SASEGT.

The chain links TRBV10-3 to TRBJ2-3; 9 nucleotides match TRBD2. Unmatched junction bases numbered 4, after V lost 6 bases and J lost 0 bases. CDR1 and CDR2 from the germline V gene are ENHRY and SYGVKD. The length of the CDR3 is 15 residues. This chain's CDR3 is CAIRTSGASTDTQYF. The DNA of the CDR3 is TGTGCCATCAGGACTAGCGGAGCTAGCACAGATACGCAGTATTTT.

The table lists this clonotype with many counts. The J gene is TRBJ2-7, the V gene TRBV7-9; D ambiguous. CDR1 is SEHNR and CDR2 is FQNEAQ in the germline V gene (reference sequence). CDR3 size: 10 residues. V lost 8 bases to trimming and J lost 6 bases, with 8 bases between them. CDR3 loop: CASLSCEQYF. The CDR3 DNA reads TGTGCCAGCTTAAGCTGCGAGCAGTACTTC.

This clonotype was recorded at least ten times. The J gene is TRBJ2-7, the V gene TRBV10-3; the match to TRBD2 covers 9 bases. CDR3 length: 14 residues. With V trimmed by 4 bases and J by 3 bases, 4 bases remained unmatched. Germline loops: CDR1 ENHRY, CDR2 SYGVKD. DNA for the CDR3: TGTGCCATCAGTGCTGCGGGGGGGATCTACGAGCAGTACTTC. It yields the protein CAISAAGGIYEQYF.

This clonotype was seen repeatedly, ten times or more. The CDR3 loop reads CASRRDTLYEQYF. CDR3 nucleotides: TGCGCCAGCCGCCGGGACACCTTGTACGAGCAGTACTTC. The chain recombines TRBV5-1 with TRBJ2-7, with D tentatively TRBD1 (6 bases). The CDR3 sequence is 13 residues long. Germline CDR1 reads SGHRS; CDR2 reads YFSETQ. The V gene lost 7 bases and the J gene lost 4 bases, with 15 bases spanning the gap.

The rearrangement uses TRBV7-9 and TRBJ2-1, with 7 bases identical to TRBD2. This CDR3 is 15 amino acids long. CDR1 is SEHNR, CDR2 FQNEAQ, per germline (reference sequence). The J segment lost 4 bases and the V segment lost 4 bases, leaving 7 bases of the junction unmatched. The CDR3 loop is CASSSPGAGYNEQFF. The CDR3 nucleotides read TGTGCCAGCAGCTCCCCGGGAGCGGGATACAATGAGCAGTTCTTC.

V is TRBV19 and J is TRBJ2-7, with TRBD1 as a possible D gene (6 bases). CDR3 size: 14 residues. V was pared by 2 bases and J by 3 bases, with 11 bases between. Germline assignment: CDR1 LNHDA and CDR2 SQIVND (reference sequence). DNA of the CDR3: TGTGCCAGTAGTATAACCGGGACACGCTACGAGCAGTACTTC. This codes for CASSITGTRYEQYF.